These 32 T cell receptor beta chains originate from one sample sequenced in a study of beta chain features in type 1 diabetes. Broader study findings: People with Type 1 diabetes carried modestly yet significantly shorter TCRB CDR3s in all four CD4+ subsets.

Their antigens are not known. Sequencing targeted expressed TCRB transcripts, as all isolated RNA had been reverse transcribed. Method: immunoSEQ multiplex PCR; TCRdb's copy keeps in-frame clones and lacks some. The top ten hold about 1.5% of the sample, which has 50,000 or so clones, roughly 39% seen once. What was sequenced was Tregs from blood. The receptor set was obtained from a man in his thirties or forties with type 1 diabetes.

Written as DNA, the CDR3 is TGTGCCAGCAGTTTAACTGTTGGGCAACTTGGGACAGATACGCAGTATTTT. Translated: CASSLTVGQLGTDTQYF. The genes are TRBV27 and TRBJ2-3; no firm D call. The CDR3 contains 17 residues. The V gene lost 2 bases and the J gene lost 3 bases, with 18 bases spanning the gap. Germline V CDR1 and CDR2: MNHEY, SMNVEV (reference sequence).

The V and J genes are TRBV11-1 and TRBJ1-1; D is unclear. Germline V gene data show CDR1 as SGHAT and CDR2 as FQDESV (reference sequence). Trimming took 1 base from V and 0 from J, leaving 6 bases between them. The length of the CDR3 is 14 residues. CDR3 sequence reads: CASSLDMMNTEAFF. CDR3 sequence (DNA): TGTGCCAGCAGCTTAGACATGATGAACACTGAAGCTTTCTTT.

The chain joins TRBV11-2 to TRBJ2-1; maybe TRBD2 (6 bases). Trimming removed 3 bases at V and 5 bases at J, with 11 bases between. The CDR3 contains 14 residues. Germline V CDR1 and CDR2: SGHAT, FQNNGV. CDR3 protein: CASSFSGLNNEQFF. The CDR3 DNA reads TGTGCCAGCAGCTTCTCTGGACTAAACAATGAGCAGTTCTTC.

The table lists this clone with a few counts. The chain links TRBV18 to TRBJ2-2; TRBD1 matches at 7 bases. This CDR3 is 16 amino acids long. The junction had 3 bases not matched to a gene; V was cut back by 0 bases and J by 2 bases. Germline-derived CDR1 and CDR2 are KGHSH and LQKENI. The CDR3 loop reads CASSPPGQINTGELFF. In DNA, the CDR3 is TGTGCCAGCTCACCACCGGGACAGATCAACACCGGGGAGCTGTTTTTT. Variable domain in full (rest from reference TRBV18 and TRBJ2-2): NAGVMQNPRHLVRRRGQEARLRCSPMKGHSHVYWYRQLPEEGLKFMVYLQKENIIDESGMPKERFSAEFPKEGPSILRIQQVVRGDSAAYFCASSPPGQINTGELFFGEGSRLTVL.

Here the CDR3 reads CASSRTGWKGSNQPQHF. The CDR3 DNA reads TGTGCCAGTAGTAGGACAGGGTGGAAGGGTAGCAATCAGCCCCAGCATTTT. This chain joins TRBV19 and TRBJ1-5; 8 nucleotides align to TRBD1. Looked up from germline, CDR1 is LNHDA and CDR2 is SQIVND (reference sequence). V lost 4 bases to trimming and J lost 0 bases; unmatched junction nucleotides: 8. The CDR3 extends over 17 amino acids.

The chain couples TRBV28 to TRBJ1-1; 9 positions match TRBD1. The ends lost 5 bases at V and 5 bases at J; junction bases unmatched: 12. Germline V lookup: CDR1 MDHEN, CDR2 SYDVKM. This CDR3 spans 16 amino acids. The chain's CDR3 is CASSSSGQGTKTEAFF. In nucleotides, the CDR3 is TGTGCCAGCAGTAGTTCGGGACAGGGTACGAAGACTGAAGCTTTCTTT.

This clone has only one observation. The chain recombines TRBV28 with TRBJ1-2; D remains unclear. CDR3 length equals 14 residues. Per germline, CDR1 MDHEN and CDR2 SYDVKM. Trimming took 2 bases from V and 4 from J, leaving 11 bases between them. In DNA form, the CDR3 reads TGTGCCAGCAGTTTAGGCGGGATCGCCTATGGCTACACCTTC. Translation gives CASSLGGIAYGYTF.

This clone has more than one count but fewer than ten. The chain couples TRBV5-1 to TRBJ2-5; D perhaps matches TRBD2 (6 bases). Germline CDR1 SGHRS, CDR2 YFSETQ. The CDR3 runs 13 residues. V was trimmed by 6 bases and J by 3 bases, leaving 12 bases between them. The CDR3 loop is CASTGRMEETQYF. In DNA form, the CDR3 reads TGCGCCAGCACTGGGAGGATGGAAGAGACCCAGTACTTC.

CDR3 bases: TGCGCCAGCAGCTTGGGGGCTTACTCACCCCTCCACTTT. Translated: CASSLGAYSPLHF. The chain has TRBV5-1 and TRBJ1-6; D gene ambiguous. This CDR3 has 13 residues. The germline V gene encodes CDR1 SGHRS and CDR2 YFSETQ. Trimming removed 0 bases at V and 10 bases at J, with 8 bases between.

Many counts were recorded for this clone. The J gene is TRBJ2-7, the V gene TRBV10-3; D not resolved. Germline V gene lookup returns CDR1 ENHRY and CDR2 SYGVKD. Trimming removed 6 bases from V and 4 bases from J, with 10 bases in between. The CDR3 consists of 12 residues. CDR3 residues: CAISSSTYEQYF. DNA for the CDR3: TGTGCCATCAGCTCTAGTACTTACGAGCAGTACTTC.

The gene calls are TRBV30 and TRBJ2-5, with D possibly TRBD1 on 6 matching bases. Deletions cut 0 bases from V and 4 bases from J, with 9 bases between. The CDR3 consists of 13 residues. In germline, CDR1 is GTSNPN, CDR2 SVGIG (reference sequence). CDR3 loop: CAWSVTGSETQYF. The CDR3 DNA reads as TGTGCCTGGAGTGTAACAGGGTCAGAGACCCAGTACTTC.

The V gene is TRBV30, the J gene TRBJ2-3; 7 bases map to TRBD2. Germline V CDR1 and CDR2: GTSNPN, SVGIG (reference sequence). Trimming cost V 4 bases and J 0 bases; bases outside gene matches: 4. CDR3 length: 14 amino acids. Here the CDR3 reads CAWTEAGSTDTQYF. The CDR3, as DNA: TGTGCCTGGACGGAAGCGGGGAGCACAGATACGCAGTATTTT.

This clone appeared a few times. For the CDR3, the DNA is TGTGCCAGCTCCCGAGGTACTAGCGGGAGTCGGGCGCAGTATTTT. This encodes CASSRGTSGSRAQYF. The chain uses TRBV6-5 and TRBJ2-3; TRBD2 matches at 11 bases. This CDR3 comprises 15 residues. Germline CDR1 MNHEY, CDR2 SVGAGI. The V segment lost 8 bases and the J segment 10 bases; nucleotides outside the gene matches: 14.

The table lists this clone with a few counts. The chain joins TRBV5-1 to TRBJ2-3; 7 bases are shared with TRBD2. J was trimmed by 5 bases and V by 0 bases; bases with no gene match: 18. CDR3 length: 19 amino acids. Germline CDR1 reads SGHRS; CDR2 reads YFSETQ. CDR3 sequence reads: CASSLASMGDYSLQDTQYF. The CDR3 DNA reads TGCGCCAGCAGCTTGGCCTCTATGGGGGACTATTCCCTCCAAGATACGCAGTATTTT.

V usage is TRBV7-2 and J usage is TRBJ1-2, with a tentative D call TRBD1 (5 bases). The CDR3 loop spans 13 amino acids. Germline lookup yields CDR1 SGHTA and CDR2 FQGNSA. V was trimmed by 6 bases and J by 0 bases, leaving 8 bases between them. The CDR3 nucleotides are TGTGCCAGCAGATTGACAGCTAACTATGGCTACACCTTC. As protein: CASRLTANYGYTF.

J is TRBJ1-1 and V is TRBV5-4, with 9 bases lining up with TRBD1. V trimming: 1 base; J trimming: 6 bases; junction bases outside the gene matches: 10. Germline V gene data show CDR1 as SGHNT and CDR2 as YYREEE (reference sequence). The CDR3 loop spans 16 amino acids. The CDR3 protein is CASSLPRGQGLAEAFF. As DNA, the CDR3 is TGTGCCAGCAGCTTGCCTAGGGGACAGGGATTGGCTGAAGCTTTCTTT.

This clone came up once. The chain carries TRBV27 and TRBJ2-1; 8 bases fit TRBD2. Germline lookup yields CDR1 MNHEY and CDR2 SMNVEV (reference sequence). J was trimmed by 6 bases and V by 0 bases; bases with no gene match: 7. The CDR3 has 16 residues. CDR3 in DNA: TGTGCCAGCAGTTTATCGTGGCGGGGGGCTCCCAATGAGCAGTTCTTC. This codes for CASSLSWRGAPNEQFF.

The genes are TRBV25-1 and TRBJ2-7, with TRBD1 matching 7 bases. With V trimmed by 7 bases and J by 0 bases, 3 bases remained unmatched. Per the germline V gene, CDR1 is MGHDK and CDR2 is SYGVNS. The CDR3 covers 13 residues. CDR3 sequence: CASTGQYSYEQYF. Written as DNA, the CDR3 is TGTGCCAGCACGGGACAGTACTCCTACGAGCAGTACTTC.

This clone was seen only once. This rearrangement joins TRBV7-2 to TRBJ1-2; a possible D gene is TRBD1 (5 bases). This CDR3 is built from 14 residues. CDR1 and CDR2 from the germline V gene are SGHTA and FQGNSA. V gave up 4 bases and J gave up 3 bases, with 12 bases separating them. The CDR3 spells CASSSRGGHYGYTF. DNA of the CDR3: TGTGCCAGCAGCTCTAGGGGAGGGCACTATGGCTACACCTTC.

V is TRBV30 and J is TRBJ2-7, with TRBD2 matching 12 bases. V lost 4 bases to trimming and J lost 5 bases; unmatched junction nucleotides: 6. This CDR3 has 14 amino acids. Germline CDR1 reads GTSNPN; CDR2 reads SVGIG (reference sequence). CDR3 region: CAWTRTSGTNEQYF. The CDR3 DNA reads as TGTGCCTGGACCCGGACTAGCGGGACTAACGAGCAGTACTTC.

This rearrangement joins TRBV11-2 to TRBJ2-7; weak D call: TRBD1 (6 bases). CDR1 is SGHAT and CDR2 is FQNNGV in the germline V gene. CDR3 length: 13 residues. V shed 2 bases and J shed 6 bases, with 11 bases lying between them. The CDR3 loop is CASSLIADSEQYF. In nucleotides, the CDR3 is TGTGCCAGCAGCTTAATCGCGGACAGCGAGCAGTACTTC.

In its sample, this clone was seen a few times. The CDR3 nucleotides are TGTGCCAGCAGTGATCCGGGATATAGCAATCAGCCCCAGCATTTT. Amino acid sequence: CASSDPGYSNQPQHF. V gene TRBV28 combines with J gene TRBJ1-5; no clear D gene. V was trimmed by 5 bases and J by 0 bases, leaving 11 bases between them. CDR3 length: 15 amino acids. CDR1 and CDR2 from the germline V gene are MDHEN and SYDVKM. The complete variable domain, with remaining parts taken from reference TRBV28 and TRBJ1-5, reads DVKVTQSSRYLVKRTGEKVFLECVQDMDHENMFWYRQDPGLGLRLIYFSYDVKMKEKGDIPEGYSVSREKKERFSLILESASTNQTSMYLCASSDPGYSNQPQHFGDGTRLSIL.

This clone occurred a few times. V usage is TRBV14 and J usage is TRBJ1-2; no clear D gene. CDR1 and CDR2 from the germline V gene are SGHDN and FVKESK. With 0 bases removed from V and 8 bases from J, the gap between germline ends came to 7 bases. This CDR3 region has 12 residues. Here the CDR3 reads CASSQDLRGYTF. The CDR3 region has the DNA TGTGCCAGCAGCCAAGATCTGAGGGGCTACACCTTC.

V gene TRBV11-2 combines with J gene TRBJ2-7; 8 bases match TRBD2. Germline CDR1 is SGHAT and CDR2 is FQNNGV. This CDR3 is built from 16 residues. V shed 0 bases and J 6 bases; nucleotides not matched to a gene: 10. The DNA for the CDR3 is TGTGCCAGCAGCTTAGATGGGCTAGCGGGTCCCGGCGAGCAGTACTTC. This gives the protein CASSLDGLAGPGEQYF.

This clone was observed a handful of times. V gene TRBV7-3 combines with J gene TRBJ2-3, with a tentative D call TRBD2 (7 bases). The ends were cut back, 5 bases at V and 2 bases at J, with 14 bases in the middle. CDR1 and CDR2 from the germline V gene are SGHTA and FQGTGA. This CDR3 contains 15 residues. CDR3 amino acids: CASSLGGAATDTQYF. CDR3 sequence (DNA): TGTGCCAGCAGCCTGGGGGGGGCGGCCACAGATACGCAGTATTTT.

This clone came up a few times. The chain has TRBV7-9 and TRBJ2-3, with D possibly matching TRBD1 (6 bases). Trimming took 4 bases from V and 4 from J, leaving 6 bases between them. The CDR3 is made up of 12 amino acids. The germline CDR1 and CDR2 sequences are SEHNR and FQNEAQ (reference sequence). CDR3 bases: TGTGCCAGCAGCTACAGGGCAGATACGCAGTATTTT. Its translation is CASSYRADTQYF.

This clone appeared a single time. The rearrangement joins TRBV25-1 to TRBJ1-3, with D unresolved. With 4 bases removed from V and 4 bases from J, the gap between germline ends came to 5 bases. Germline V lookup: CDR1 MGHDK, CDR2 SYGVNS. The length of the CDR3 is 12 residues. Here the CDR3 DNA reads TGTGCCAGCAGTGTCGTAGGAAACACCATATATTTT. Residues: CASSVVGNTIYF.

J is TRBJ2-1 and V is TRBV28; tentatively, D is TRBD2 (6 bases). CDR1 is MDHEN and CDR2 is SYDVKM in the germline V gene. Trimming took off 2 bases at V and 4 bases at J, with 12 bases between the two ends. CDR3 length: 15 residues. CDR3 amino acids: CASSLRLGGYNEQFF. CDR3 in DNA: TGTGCCAGCAGTTTACGACTAGGCGGATACAATGAGCAGTTCTTC.

This clone is labeled as medium-sized (0.01 to 0.1%). The chain joins TRBV28 to TRBJ2-5; D is unclear. CDR3 length: 15 residues. Per germline, CDR1 MDHEN and CDR2 SYDVKM. Trimming removed 6 bases from V and 5 bases from J, with 19 bases in between. In nucleotides, the CDR3 is TGTGCCAGCAGGTACCTTGCGGCGTATGACGAGACCCAGTACTTC. Its translation: CASRYLAAYDETQYF.

This clone was detected only a few times. The chain couples TRBV7-2 to TRBJ2-3, with 9 bases fitting TRBD2. Germline V lookup: CDR1 SGHTA, CDR2 FQGNSA. This CDR3 has 15 residues. The ends lost 4 bases at V and 2 bases at J; junction bases unmatched: 4. The CDR3 DNA follows: TGTGCCAGCAGCTCCTTAGCGGGAGTCACAGATACGCAGTATTTT. Translating it yields CASSSLAGVTDTQYF.

This sequence joins TRBV20-1 and TRBJ2-5; the D gene is possibly TRBD1 (5 bases). Looked up from germline, CDR1 is DFQATT and CDR2 is SNEGSKA (reference sequence). Trimming removed 3 bases from V and 11 bases from J, with 13 bases in between. This CDR3 has 11 residues. The CDR3 DNA follows: TGCAGTGCTAGCTCAGGGCCTGAGCAGTACTTC. Encoded protein: CSASSGPEQYF.

This chain uses TRBV2 with TRBJ1-6; D perhaps matches TRBD1 (6 bases). Germline CDR1 is SNHLY and CDR2 is FYNNEI. This CDR3 contains 15 residues. With 5 bases removed from V and 6 bases from J, the gap between germline ends came to 14 bases. As DNA, the CDR3 is TGTGCCAGCAGTTATCTTCCAGGGGTTAATTCACCCCTCCACTTT. Encoded protein: CASSYLPGVNSPLHF.